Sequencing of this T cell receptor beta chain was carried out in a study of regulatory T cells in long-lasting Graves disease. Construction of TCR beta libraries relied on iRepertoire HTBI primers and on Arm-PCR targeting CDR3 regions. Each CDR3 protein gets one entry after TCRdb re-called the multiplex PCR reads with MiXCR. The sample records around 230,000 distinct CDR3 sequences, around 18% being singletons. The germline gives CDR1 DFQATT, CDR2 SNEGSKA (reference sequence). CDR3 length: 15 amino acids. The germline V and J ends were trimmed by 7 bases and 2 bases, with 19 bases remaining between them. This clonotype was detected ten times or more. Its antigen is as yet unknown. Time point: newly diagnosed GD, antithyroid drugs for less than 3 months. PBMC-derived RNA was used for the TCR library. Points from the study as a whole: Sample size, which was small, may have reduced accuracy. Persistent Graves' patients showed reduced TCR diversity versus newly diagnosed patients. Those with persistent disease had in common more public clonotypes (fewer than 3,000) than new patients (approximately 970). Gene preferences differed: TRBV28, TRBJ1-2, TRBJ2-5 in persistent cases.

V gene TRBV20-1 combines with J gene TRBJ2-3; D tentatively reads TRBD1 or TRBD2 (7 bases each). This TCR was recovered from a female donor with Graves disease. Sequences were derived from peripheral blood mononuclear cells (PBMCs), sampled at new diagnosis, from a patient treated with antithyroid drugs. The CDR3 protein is CSGEGALAHTDTQYF. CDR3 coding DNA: TGCAGTGGGGAGGGGGCCCTAGCGCACACAGATACGCAGTATTTT.